The 21 T cell receptor beta chains listed next were all sequenced from one sample in a study of T cells after yellow fever vaccination. TCRdb reprocessed the 5' RACE reads via MiXCR and lists one record per CDR3 protein. This sample yields some 200,000 distinct CDR3 sequences, of which about 3% are seen a single time; roughly 3% belongs to the top ten. The material was CD4+ T cells sorted from PBMCs, obtained 10 days after the yellow fever booster vaccination. All receptors come from a man in his late teens or twenties who received the YFV17D yellow fever vaccine.

This clonotype was counted a few times. The chain carries TRBV7-9 and TRBJ2-1; 7 bases agree with TRBD2. Losses at the gene ends were 5 bases for V and 0 bases for J; bases not matched to a gene: 10. This CDR3 has 17 amino acids. CDR1 and CDR2 (germline): SEHNR, FQNEAQ (reference sequence). The CDR3 spells CASSPTSVWSSYNEQFF. The CDR3 nucleotides are TGTGCCAGCAGCCCAACTAGCGTTTGGAGCTCCTACAATGAGCAGTTCTTC.

This chain connects TRBV12-3 or TRBV12-4 to TRBJ1-2; D is perhaps TRBD1 (6 bases). The CDR3 spans 14 residues. V was trimmed by 2 bases and J by 4 bases, leaving 11 bases between them. The CDR3 DNA follows: TGTGCCAGCAGTTTAAGGCAGGGGATCTATGGCTACACCTTC. Encoded protein: CASSLRQGIYGYTF.

This clonotype was picked up many times. The V call is TRBV29-1, the J call TRBJ2-5, with D possibly being TRBD2 (6 bases). This CDR3 comprises 13 residues. Trimming shortened V by 7 bases and J by 2 bases, and 14 bases separated the two germline ends. Per the germline V gene, CDR1 is SQVTM and CDR2 is ANQGSEA. The CDR3 DNA follows: TGCAGCGCCTCCTGGGGGGAACAAGAGACCCAGTACTTC. Protein: CSASWGEQETQYF.

This clonotype showed up just a few times. This chain connects TRBV7-9 to TRBJ2-2, with 8 bases that match TRBD1. The CDR3 sequence is 15 residues long. V lost 5 bases and J lost 5; bases outside the gene matches: 7. Germline values: CDR1 SEHNR, CDR2 FQNEAQ (reference sequence). The CDR3 is CASSPDRAGTGELFF. The CDR3 DNA sequence: TGTGCCAGCAGCCCGGACAGGGCCGGGACCGGGGAGCTGTTTTTT.

At least ten counts were recorded for this clonotype. This chain connects TRBV20-1 to TRBJ1-2, with D perhaps TRBD1 (6 bases). This CDR3 is 12 amino acids long. The V end lost 5 bases, the J end lost 0 bases, and 7 bases lay between the germline ends. Per the germline V gene, CDR1 is DFQATT and CDR2 is SNEGSKA (reference sequence). The CDR3 nucleotides read TGCAGTGCTTGGACAGCTAACTATGGCTACACCTTC. The encoded protein is CSAWTANYGYTF.

This clonotype was detected many times. The chain has TRBV9 and TRBJ2-3, with 7 bases aligning to TRBD2. CDR3 length: 16 amino acids. J gave up 2 bases and V 2 bases, and 8 bases lay outside the gene matches. Germline lookup yields CDR1 SGDLS and CDR2 YYNGEE. CDR3 residues: CASSVFGGRDTDTQYF. As DNA, the CDR3 is TGTGCCAGCAGCGTTTTCGGGGGGAGAGACACAGATACGCAGTATTTT. The entire variable domain, with the rest obtained from reference TRBV9 and TRBJ2-3, is as follows: DSGVTQTPKHLITATGQRVTLRCSPRSGDLSVYWYQQSLDQGLQFLIQYYNGEERAKGNILERFSAQQFPDLHSELNLSSLELGDSALYFCASSVFGGRDTDTQYFGPGTRLTVL.

This clonotype was seen many times. The chain recombines TRBV20-1 with TRBJ1-1; D not resolved. Germline V gives CDR1 DFQATT, CDR2 SNEGSKA (reference sequence). The length of the CDR3 is 17 residues. V lost 0 bases to trimming and J lost 2 bases, with 19 bases between them. The CDR3 DNA is TGCAGTGCTAGAGATCGTGTGGAGGCGGGGATTAACACTGAAGCTTTCTTT. Protein product: CSARDRVEAGINTEAFF.

The sample holds a few counts of this clonotype. J is TRBJ2-3 and V is TRBV7-2; 10 nucleotides align to TRBD1. From germline, CDR1 is SGHTA and CDR2 FQGNSA. This CDR3 is 15 amino acids long. V gave up 4 bases and J gave up 11 bases; unmatched junction bases: 12. The CDR3 nucleotides are TGTGCCAGCAGCTCGACTTACGACAGGGGGCCCCAGCAGTATTTT. It encodes CASSSTYDRGPQQYF.

This clonotype was counted a few times. This chain joins TRBV7-2 and TRBJ1-1; possibly TRBD1 for D (5 bases). Germline V gives CDR1 SGHTA, CDR2 FQGNSA. The CDR3 is made up of 15 amino acids. With 3 bases removed from V and 4 bases from J, the gap between germline ends came to 15 bases. In DNA form, the CDR3 reads TGTGCCAGCAGCTTTGGAGAGGGGATGGGCACTGAAGCTTTCTTT. This sequence encodes CASSFGEGMGTEAFF.

There are many counts of this clonotype. The chain is built from TRBV11-1 and TRBJ2-1; TRBD1 matches 8 bases. Germline assignment: CDR1 SGHAT and CDR2 FQDESV (reference sequence). J gave up 5 bases and V 1 base, and 4 bases lay outside the gene matches. The CDR3 is 15 residues long. The CDR3 DNA is TGTGCCAGCAGCTTAGGACAGGGGAACCACAATGAGCAGTTCTTC. This translates into CASSLGQGNHNEQFF.

In its sample, this clonotype was seen a few times. At one of its ends the junction is not consistent with the germline gene, which may arise from a read error. V and J are TRBV13 and TRBJ1-1; D not certain. CDR1 and CDR2 from the germline V gene are PRHDT and FYEKMQ (reference sequence). The CDR3 extends over 15 amino acids. CDR3 nucleotides: TGTGTCAGCAGCTCAGGATACACAGTGCCCCCTGAAGCTTTCTTT. Its protein is CVSSSGYTVPPEAFF. Looking up the rest from reference TRBV13 and TRBJ1-1 gives the full variable domain: AAGVIQSPRHLIKEKRETATLKCYPIPRHDTVYWYQQGPGQDPQFLISFYEKMQSDKGSIPDRFSAQQFSDYHSELNMSSLELGDSALYFCVSSSGYTVPPEAFFGQGTRLTVV.

This clonotype has only a few counts. This chain joins TRBV7-2 and TRBJ2-5, with unresolved D. Between the trimmed V and J ends, which lost 2 bases and 1 base, there was a span of 5 bases. This CDR3 is 13 amino acids long. In germline, CDR1 is SGHTA, CDR2 FQGNSA. CDR3 sequence (DNA): TGTGCCAGCAGCTTACTCAGCCAAGAGACCCAGTACTTC. This sequence encodes CASSLLSQETQYF. Complete variable domain (other parts from reference TRBV7-2 and TRBJ2-5): GAGVSQSPSNKVTEKGKDVELRCDPISGHTALYWYRQSLGQGLEFLIYFQGNSAPDKSGLPSDRFSAERTGGSVSTLTIQRTQQEDSAVYLCASSLLSQETQYFGPGTRLLVL.

The rearrangement links TRBV20-1 to TRBJ2-5; 11 bases line up with TRBD2. The CDR3 is made up of 14 amino acids. After removal of 4 bases from V and 4 bases from J, the junction contained 5 bases not matched to a gene. Germline V lookup: CDR1 DFQATT, CDR2 SNEGSKA (reference sequence). CDR3 bases: TGCAGTGCTATAGCGGGGGGGCCGGGAGAGACCCAGTACTTC. It encodes CSAIAGGPGETQYF.

This clonotype turned up a few times. V usage is TRBV5-1 and J usage is TRBJ1-1; 7 nucleotides line up with TRBD1. This CDR3 region has 16 residues. V trimming: 2 bases; J trimming: 0 bases; junction bases outside the gene matches: 7. Germline lookup yields CDR1 SGHRS and CDR2 YFSETQ. DNA for the CDR3: TGCGCCAGCAGCTTCGGACAGGAGCGTTTGAACACTGAAGCTTTCTTT. This sequence encodes CASSFGQERLNTEAFF. Variable domain in full (rest from reference TRBV5-1 and TRBJ1-1): KAGVTQTPRYLIKTRGQQVTLSCSPISGHRSVSWYQQTPGQGLQFLFEYFSETQRNKGNFPGRFSGRQFSNSRSEMNVSTLELGDSALYLCASSFGQERLNTEAFFGQGTRLTVV.

This clonotype has only a few counts. The chain employs TRBV21-1 and TRBJ1-1. TRBV21-1 is listed as a pseudogene. The CDR3 is 14 residues long. CDR3 residues: CASSKEGMDTEAFF. In nucleotides, the CDR3 is TGTGCCAGCAGCAAAGAAGGAATGGACACTGAAGCTTTCTTT.

This sequence joins TRBV29-1 and TRBJ2-1; 8 nucleotides match TRBD1. The CDR3 runs to 14 residues. With V trimmed by 7 bases and J by 8 bases, 13 bases remained unmatched. Per the germline V gene, CDR1 is SQVTM and CDR2 is ANQGSEA. In nucleotides, the CDR3 is TGCAGCGCCGGTCGGAGACAGGGGATCGATGAGCAGTTCTTC. Protein: CSAGRRQGIDEQFF.

This clonotype was seen at least ten times. The chain carries TRBV15 and TRBJ1-1; D perhaps matches TRBD1 (5 bases). The CDR3 extends over 13 amino acids. From germline, CDR1 is LNHNV and CDR2 YYDKDF (reference sequence). V was shortened by 3 bases and J by 1 base, with 6 bases between the two germline ends. CDR3 in amino acids: CATSRTANTEAFF. As DNA, the CDR3 is TGTGCCACCAGCAGGACAGCGAACACTGAAGCTTTCTTT.

The V gene is TRBV6-1, the J gene TRBJ2-6, with D perhaps matching TRBD2 (5 bases). The ends were cut back, 3 bases at V and 4 bases at J, with 13 bases in the middle. The CDR3 contains 16 residues. CDR1 is MNHNS, CDR2 SASEGT, per germline. The CDR3 region is CASSEGPVAGANVLTF. CDR3 DNA: TGTGCCAGCAGTGAGGGCCCCGTAGCGGGGGCCAACGTCCTGACTTTC.

Here the CDR3 DNA reads TGTGCCAGCAGTTTACAGGGGGCTTTGAGTACTTTCTTT. It is translated as CASSLQGALSTFF. The chain recombines TRBV28 with TRBJ1-1; the match to TRBD1 covers 8 bases. Germline V gene lookup returns CDR1 MDHEN and CDR2 SYDVKM. Losses at the gene ends were 2 bases for V and 12 bases for J; bases not matched to a gene: 8. This CDR3 comprises 13 residues.

This clonotype was counted a few times. The chain links TRBV4-3 to TRBJ1-5; D gene uncertain. Germline CDR1 reads LGHNA; CDR2 reads YSLEER. Between the trimmed V and J ends, which lost 0 bases and 6 bases, there was a span of 15 bases. The CDR3 loop spans 16 amino acids. CDR3 residues: CASSQDSVVAGQPQHF. DNA for the CDR3: TGCGCCAGCAGCCAAGATAGTGTCGTAGCCGGTCAGCCCCAGCATTTT.

The chain joins TRBV5-1 to TRBJ1-2; 7 positions agree with TRBD1. The CDR3 extends over 14 amino acids. With 4 bases clipped from V and 5 bases from J, the junction kept 8 bases outside the gene matches. Germline CDR1 and CDR2: SGHRS and YFSETQ. CDR3 DNA sequence: TGCGCCAGCAGCCCCACGACAGGGATGTATGGCTACACCTTC. Protein product: CASSPTTGMYGYTF.